These 10 T cell receptor beta chains came from one sample sequenced in a study of tumor and adjacent non-tumor tissue in lung cancer. RNA was extracted from bulk tissue without any cell sorting. A modified ARM-PCR protocol with three rounds of nested PCR amplified TCRbeta. TCRdb independently ran MiXCR on the multiplex PCR reads; one entry per CDR3 protein. Of about 110,000 distinct CDR3 sequences in the sample, about 75% are singletons; the top ten hold about 39%. Material for sequencing was lung tumor tissue. These receptors were collected from a woman in her sixties or seventies with non-small cell lung cancer.

V gene TRBV11-3 combines with J gene TRBJ2-2; D may be TRBD1 (6 bases). The CDR3 has 15 amino acids. V lost 5 bases, J lost 13 bases, and 23 bases lay in between. Germline assignment: CDR1 SGHNT and CDR2 YENEEA. As DNA, the CDR3 is TGTGCCAGCAGCCCTGGGACAAGGGTTACCGGTGTGCTGTTTTTT. Translation: CASSPGTRVTGVLFF.

As regards this clonotype: Compared with germline, one end of the junction differs, possibly owing to a read error. This chain joins TRBV11-3 and TRBJ1-1, with a possible D match to TRBD1 (5 bases). Germline lookup yields CDR1 SGHNT and CDR2 YENEEA. The CDR3 runs to 18 residues. The CDR3 loop is CASNLIRPLGRMNTEAFF. Here the CDR3 DNA reads TGTGCCAGCAACTTAATTAGGCCGCTGGGACGGATGAACACTGAAGCTTTCTTT.

This clonotype was counted once. Possible read error: a much larger clone is one base away. The gene calls are TRBV6-2 or TRBV6-3 and TRBJ2-3; TRBD2 agrees at 9 bases. CDR1 is MNHEY, CDR2 SVGEGT, per germline. CDR3 length: 13 amino acids. Written as DNA, the CDR3 is TGTGGCAGCAGAAGTAGCGGGGGCTATACGCAGTATTTT. Residues: CGSRSSGGYTQYF.

A remark on this clonotype: The final CDR3 position lacks the conserved phenylalanine or tryptophan, pointing to a likely read error. The gene calls are TRBV5-1 and TRBJ2-1, with D possibly TRBD1 on 6 matching bases. Germline loops: CDR1 SGHRS, CDR2 YFSETQ. This CDR3 is built from 15 residues. CDR3 coding DNA: TGCACCAGCAGCAACCGGGACACGGCCAAGAATGAGCAGTTCTTA. Amino acid sequence: CTSSNRDTAKNEQFL.

Note on this clonotype: At one of its ends the junction is not consistent with the germline gene, which may arise from a read error. This sequence joins TRBV11-2 and TRBJ2-1; D might be TRBD2 (6 bases). This CDR3 spans 17 amino acids. Germline V lookup: CDR1 SGHAT, CDR2 FQNNGV. The DNA for the CDR3 is TGTGCCAGGAGCTTAGTGTACGGGGGAAGCTCCTACAAGGAGCAGTTCTTC. Translating it yields CARSLVYGGSSYKEQFF.

With regard to this clonotype: A much bigger clone sits one base away, suggesting this may be a read error. The chain couples TRBV5-4 to TRBJ2-3, with D uncertain. Looked up from germline, CDR1 is SGHNT and CDR2 is YYREEE (reference sequence). The CDR3 totals 12 residues. The CDR3 spells CASRFGGVTQYF. DNA of the CDR3: TGTGCCAGCCGCTTCGGTGGGGTTACGCAGTATTTT.

Notes on this clonotype: This may be a read error: a much more frequent sequence differs by one nucleotide. This chain uses TRBV6-1 with TRBJ1-1; D ambiguous. Germline CDR1 is MNHNS and CDR2 is SASEGT. This CDR3 region has 11 residues. For the CDR3, the DNA is TGTGGCAGCCCGGGCCGCTTCGAAGCTTTCTTT. This encodes CGSPGRFEAFF.

This clonotype was counted a few times. The chain is built from TRBV28 and TRBJ1-2; the D gene is possibly TRBD1 (5 bases). The CDR3 has 13 amino acids. The V gene lost 7 bases and the J gene lost 9 bases, with 18 bases spanning the gap. Germline V gene lookup returns CDR1 MDHEN and CDR2 SYDVKM. The CDR3 reads CASTGTLAHSYTF. In DNA, the CDR3 is TGTGCCAGCACCGGGACTCTCGCCCATAGCTACACCTTC.

Note on this clonotype: This could be a read error, since a much larger clone is one nucleotide away. The J gene is TRBJ2-1, the V gene TRBV29-1; the match to TRBD1 covers 8 bases. Trimming cost V 7 bases and J 7 bases; bases outside gene matches: 12. This CDR3 is built from 14 residues. CDR1 and CDR2 from the germline V gene are SQVTM and ANQGSEA. Here the CDR3 reads CSDRDRISGNEQFF. DNA for the CDR3: TGCAGCGATAGGGACAGGATATCGGGAAATGAGCAGTTCTTC.

Of note for this clonotype: Given the absence of the conserved phenylalanine or tryptophan at the CDR3 end, a read error is likely. This chain links TRBV11-1 with TRBJ2-1; a possible D gene is TRBD2 (6 bases). The V end lost 6 bases, the J end lost 9 bases, and 12 bases lay between the germline ends. Germline values: CDR1 SGHAT, CDR2 FQDESV (reference sequence). The CDR3 contains 12 residues. CDR3 bases: TGTGCCAGCAGTCTAGGACTAAGTGAGCAGTTCCTT. This encodes CASSLGLSEQFL.